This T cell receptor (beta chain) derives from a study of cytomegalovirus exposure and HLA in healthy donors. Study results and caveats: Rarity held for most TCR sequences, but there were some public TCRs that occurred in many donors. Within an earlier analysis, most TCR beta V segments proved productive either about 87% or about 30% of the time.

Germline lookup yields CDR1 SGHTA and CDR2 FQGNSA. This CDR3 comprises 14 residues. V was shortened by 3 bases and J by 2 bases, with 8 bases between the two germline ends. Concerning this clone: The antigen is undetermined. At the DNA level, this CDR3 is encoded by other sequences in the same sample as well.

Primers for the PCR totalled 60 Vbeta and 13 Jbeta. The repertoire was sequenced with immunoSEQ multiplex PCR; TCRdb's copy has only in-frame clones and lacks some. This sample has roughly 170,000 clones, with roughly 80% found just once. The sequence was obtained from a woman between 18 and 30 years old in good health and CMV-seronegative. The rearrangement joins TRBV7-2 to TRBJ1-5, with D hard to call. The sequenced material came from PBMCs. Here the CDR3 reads CASSLGGGNQPQHF. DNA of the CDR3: TGTGCCAGCAGCTTGGGAGGAGGCAATCAGCCCCAGCATTTT.